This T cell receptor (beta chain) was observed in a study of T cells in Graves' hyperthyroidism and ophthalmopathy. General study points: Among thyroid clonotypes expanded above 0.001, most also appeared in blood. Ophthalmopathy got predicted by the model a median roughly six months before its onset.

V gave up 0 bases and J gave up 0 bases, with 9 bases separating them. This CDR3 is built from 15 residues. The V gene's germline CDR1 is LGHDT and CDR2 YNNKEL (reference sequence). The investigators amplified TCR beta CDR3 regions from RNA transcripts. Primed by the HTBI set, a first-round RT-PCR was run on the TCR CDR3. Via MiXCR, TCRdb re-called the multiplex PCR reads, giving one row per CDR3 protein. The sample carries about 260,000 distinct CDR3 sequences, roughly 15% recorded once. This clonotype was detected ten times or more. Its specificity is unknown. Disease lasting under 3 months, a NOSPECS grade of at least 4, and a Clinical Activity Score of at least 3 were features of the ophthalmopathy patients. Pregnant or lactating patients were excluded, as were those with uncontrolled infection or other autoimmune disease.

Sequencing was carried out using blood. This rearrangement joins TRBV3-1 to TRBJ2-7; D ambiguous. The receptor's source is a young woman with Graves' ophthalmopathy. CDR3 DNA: TGTGCCAGCAGCCAAGAACCCACTTACTCCTACGAGCAGTACTTC. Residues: CASSQEPTYSYEQYF.